The source of this T cell receptor beta chain is a study of blood T cell repertoires in COVID-19. About the study: Sites in the United States, Italy and Spain provided acute and convalescent COVID-19 samples. From T cells, B-cell-depleted T cells, or PBMCs came the material, which was cDNA or gDNA.

Authors' processing steps: It was from reference gene primer amplification that nucleated cell counts were estimated. Profiling relied on immunoSEQ multiplex PCR, and the TCRdb table lists in-frame clones only, not all of them. For V, J and clone size, that table is used; D and trimming come from the DNA. Of 240,000 or so clones listed, around 79% are singletons. CDR3 length: 15 amino acids. This clone was counted once. The sequence was collected from a woman older than 75 with acute or convalescent COVID-19. The sequenced sample consisted of peripheral blood. The chain recombines TRBV21-1 with TRBJ1-1; the tabulated D call, TRBD1, remains unverified against the DNA. TRBV21-1 counts as a pseudogene. The CDR3 nucleotides read TGTGCCAGCAGCAATCAAGGGACAGAGAACACTGAAGCTTTCTTT. This translates into CASSNQGTENTEAFF.